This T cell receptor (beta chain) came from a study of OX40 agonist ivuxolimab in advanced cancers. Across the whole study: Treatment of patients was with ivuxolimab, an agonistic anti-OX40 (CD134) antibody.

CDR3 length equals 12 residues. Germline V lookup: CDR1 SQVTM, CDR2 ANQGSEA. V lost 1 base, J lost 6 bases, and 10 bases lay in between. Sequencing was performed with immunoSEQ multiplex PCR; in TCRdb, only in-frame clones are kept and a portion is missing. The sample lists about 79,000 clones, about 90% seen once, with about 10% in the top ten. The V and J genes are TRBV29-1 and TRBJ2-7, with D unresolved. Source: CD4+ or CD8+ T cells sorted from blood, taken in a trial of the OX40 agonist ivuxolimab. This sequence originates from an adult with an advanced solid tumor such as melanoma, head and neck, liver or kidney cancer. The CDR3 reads CSVEVGGSEQYF. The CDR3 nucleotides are TGCAGCGTTGAAGTCGGCGGTAGCGAGCAGTACTTC.